The 31 T cell receptor beta chains in this list originate from one sample, sequenced in a study of T-cell reconstitution after alpha-beta-depleted transplantation in children. Library preparation (for TCRbeta) was performed with unique molecular identifiers. TCRdb re-derived calls from the PCR reads in MiXCR, one entry per CDR3 protein. Found here are 500,000 or so distinct CDR3 sequences, about 10% of them singletons; the top ten hold 12% to 15%. Material: PBMCs, mostly from graft donor cells, obtained 180 days after TCRalphabeta/CD19-depleted stem cell transplant. Receptor source: a female patient aged 2 to 10 who had a stem cell transplant for aplastic anemia, so the T cells may come from the graft donor.

A note on this clonotype: A much larger clone sits a single nucleotide away, making a read error possible. The chain is built from TRBV5-6 and TRBJ2-3; D ambiguous. The CDR3 length is 16 residues. Germline lookup yields CDR1 SGHDT and CDR2 YYEEEE. The CDR3 loop is CASSLAVRAYTDTRYF. Written as DNA, the CDR3 is TGTGCCAGCAGCTTGGCCGTGAGAGCTTACACAGATACGCGGTATTTT.

The chain is built from TRBV7-3 and TRBJ2-5; 12 bases agree with TRBD2. In germline, CDR1 is SGHTA, CDR2 FQGTGA. Unmatched junction bases numbered 7, after V lost 5 bases and J lost 3 bases. The CDR3 is 16 amino acids. The DNA of the CDR3 is TGTGCCAGCAGCCGCCACGCTAGCGGGAGGGAAGAGACCCAGTACTTC. It is translated as CASSRHASGREETQYF.

In its sample, this clonotype was seen many times. This chain uses TRBV7-9 with TRBJ2-3, with D possibly being TRBD2 (6 bases). This CDR3 is built from 17 residues. Between the trimmed V and J ends, which lost 6 bases and 3 bases, there was a span of 22 bases. The germline CDR1 and CDR2 sequences are SEHNR and FQNEAQ (reference sequence). DNA of the CDR3: TGTGCCAGCAGTCCCGCCCCGCAGGGAGGAGTTACAGATACGCAGTATTTT. It specifies CASSPAPQGGVTDTQYF.

This rearrangement joins TRBV21-1 to TRBJ2-7; the D call in the table, TRBD2, was not verified against the DNA. TRBV21-1 is deemed a pseudogene. CDR3 length equals 16 residues. The CDR3 sequence: CASTSRTSGNYYEQYV. The CDR3 DNA reads as TGTGCCAGCACCTCCCGGACTAGCGGGAACTACTACGAGCAGTACGTC.

This clonotype has a handful of counts. This chain joins TRBV25-1 and TRBJ2-1; weak D call: TRBD2 (5 bases). The CDR3 totals 11 residues. The germline V gene encodes CDR1 MGHDK and CDR2 SYGVNS. Trimming stripped 7 bases from V and 9 bases from J, with 10 bases between. This CDR3 is CASTTEGEQFF. The CDR3 DNA is TGTGCCAGCACCACAGAGGGTGAGCAGTTCTTC. The whole variable domain, remainder taken from reference TRBV25-1 and TRBJ2-1, is EADIYQTPRYLVIGTGKKITLECSQTMGHDKMYWYQQDPGMELHLIHYSYGVNSTEKGDLSSESTVSRIRTEHFPLTLESARPSHTSQYLCASTTEGEQFFGPGTRLTVL.

The chain employs TRBV20-1 and TRBJ2-5, with D perhaps TRBD2 (6 bases). The CDR3 runs 15 residues. Germline V gene data show CDR1 as DFQATT and CDR2 as SNEGSKA (reference sequence). The germline V and J ends were trimmed by 0 bases and 2 bases, with 13 bases remaining between them. In DNA form, the CDR3 reads TGCAGTGCTAGAGAAGGTGGGAGGTCGCAAGAGACCCAGTACTTC. Its protein is CSAREGGRSQETQYF.

The table lists this clonotype with a few counts. The rearrangement joins TRBV4-3 to TRBJ2-3; 8 nucleotides align to TRBD2. The germline gives CDR1 LGHNA, CDR2 YSLEER. V was clipped by 4 bases and J by 6 bases; unmatched bases: 12. The CDR3 loop spans 16 amino acids. CDR3 region: CASSLFSGGSGDTQYF. CDR3 sequence (DNA): TGCGCCAGCAGCCTCTTCTCGGGAGGGTCGGGTGATACGCAGTATTTT.

The CDR3 sequence: CASSHLDRGRFETQYF. The CDR3 DNA is TGCGCCAGCAGCCACCTCGACAGGGGGCGGTTTGAGACCCAGTACTTC. The V gene is TRBV4-3, the J gene TRBJ2-5; TRBD1 aligns across 10 bases. Germline values: CDR1 LGHNA, CDR2 YSLEER. Germline trimming cut 3 bases from V and 5 bases from J; bases unmatched to any gene: 9. CDR3 size: 16 residues.

This clonotype was seen only a few times. The DNA of the CDR3 is TGTGCCAGCAGCGACAATGAAAAACTGTTTTTT. Translated: CASSDNEKLFF. This chain joins TRBV28 and TRBJ1-4; D not resolved. Between the trimmed V and J ends, which lost 6 bases and 5 bases, there was a span of 4 bases. Germline V gene sequence: CDR1 MDHEN, CDR2 SYDVKM. The CDR3 is 11 amino acids.

This clonotype was seen many times. The V and J genes are TRBV5-1 and TRBJ2-5; no clear D gene. V was pared by 3 bases and J by 2 bases, with 5 bases between. Germline V lookup: CDR1 SGHRS, CDR2 YFSETQ. This CDR3 contains 12 residues. The CDR3 bases are TGCGCCAGCAGCTACCAACAAGAGACCCAGTACTTC. It yields the protein CASSYQQETQYF.

The chain is built from TRBV28 and TRBJ1-4, with 7 positions matching TRBD1. V was clipped by 5 bases and J by 2 bases; unmatched bases: 2. The CDR3 has 14 amino acids. Germline lookup yields CDR1 MDHEN and CDR2 SYDVKM. In nucleotides, the CDR3 is TGTGCCAGCAGTGAGACAGGGACTAATGAAAAACTGTTTTTT. This gives the protein CASSETGTNEKLFF.

The chain recombines TRBV29-1 with TRBJ2-3; D call uncertain. Germline V gene sequence: CDR1 SQVTM, CDR2 ANQGSEA. The V end lost 4 bases, the J end lost 2 bases, and 10 bases lay between the germline ends. The length of the CDR3 is 13 residues. CDR3 bases: TGCAGCGTTGCACTGGCTTACACAGATACGCAGTATTTT. Its translation: CSVALAYTDTQYF.

This clonotype was seen more than once but under ten times. At one boundary the junction diverges from the germline segment, which might be a read error. This chain joins TRBV7-9 and TRBJ2-3, with D perhaps matching TRBD1 (6 bases). From germline, CDR1 is SEHNR and CDR2 FQNEAQ (reference sequence). The CDR3 is 11 residues long. CDR3 residues: CASSGQRTVGF. The CDR3 nucleotides read TGTGCCAGCAGCGGGCAAAGGACAGTCGGTTTT.

The V and J genes are TRBV28 and TRBJ2-1; 10 nucleotides align to TRBD2. Germline V lookup: CDR1 MDHEN, CDR2 SYDVKM. The CDR3 is made up of 16 amino acids. Losses at the gene ends were 6 bases for V and 3 bases for J; bases not matched to a gene: 8. As DNA, the CDR3 is TGTGCCAGCAGCAACCCTTTAGCGGGAGGCTACAATGAGCAGTTCTTC. Protein: CASSNPLAGGYNEQFF.

This clonotype was observed a few times. This chain joins TRBV6-5 and TRBJ2-3, with 7 bases aligning to TRBD1. CDR1 and CDR2 (germline): MNHEY, SVGAGI. This CDR3 contains 15 residues. V lost 6 bases to trimming and J lost 0 bases; unmatched junction nucleotides: 6. The CDR3 here is CASRLGQASTDTQYF. The CDR3, as DNA: TGTGCCAGCAGATTAGGACAGGCTAGCACAGATACGCAGTATTTT.

This clonotype was recorded at least ten times. As DNA, the CDR3 is TGTGCCAGCAGTTATGTGTTAGCTGAGCAGTTCTTC. Translating it yields CASSYVLAEQFF. This chain uses TRBV6-2 or TRBV6-3 with TRBJ2-1; D unclear. Germline CDR1 is MNHEY and CDR2 is SVGEGT. V was cut by 3 bases and J by 9 bases, with 9 bases left in between. The CDR3 spans 12 residues.

This clonotype came up a few times. The rearrangement joins TRBV28 to TRBJ2-7; D is perhaps TRBD1 (6 bases). The CDR3 runs 16 residues. V gave up 4 bases and J gave up 2 bases, with 18 bases separating them. The germline CDR1 and CDR2 sequences are MDHEN and SYDVKM. In DNA, the CDR3 is TGTGCCAGCAGTTCGCAAAGGGGGAATGGAGCCTACGAGCAGTACTTC. Amino acid sequence: CASSSQRGNGAYEQYF.

This chain joins TRBV15 and TRBJ1-1; D call uncertain. CDR3 size: 16 residues. Trimming took off 3 bases at V and 5 bases at J, with 19 bases between the two ends. The V gene's germline CDR1 is LNHNV and CDR2 YYDKDF (reference sequence). The CDR3: CATSRPRRSRRTEAFF. DNA of the CDR3: TGTGCCACCAGCAGGCCCAGACGATCCAGGAGAACTGAAGCTTTCTTT.

This clonotype was found a few times. The V and J genes are TRBV15 and TRBJ2-2; D is tentatively TRBD1 or TRBD2 (5 bases each). The CDR3 has 17 residues. Looked up from germline, CDR1 is LNHNV and CDR2 is YYDKDF (reference sequence). Between the trimmed V and J ends, which lost 5 bases and 0 bases, there was a span of 16 bases. The CDR3 reads CATSPEGTDPNTGELFF. CDR3 sequence (DNA): TGTGCCACCAGCCCCGAAGGGACGGACCCGAACACCGGGGAGCTGTTTTTT.

This clonotype was recorded a few times. The V gene is TRBV3-1, the J gene TRBJ2-1; weak D call: TRBD2 (7 bases). V lost 6 bases and J lost 2, with 23 bases in between. This CDR3 region has 18 residues. From germline, CDR1 is LGHDT and CDR2 YNNKEL (reference sequence). CDR3 nucleotide sequence: TGTGCCAGCAGTCCAACCACTAGACAGCGGGACACCTACAATGAGCAGTTCTTC. It encodes CASSPTTRQRDTYNEQFF.

This chain connects TRBV7-2 to TRBJ1-5, with a weak D call TRBD1 (6 bases). From germline, CDR1 is SGHTA and CDR2 FQGNSA. This CDR3 has 17 residues. Deletions cut 3 bases from V and 1 base from J, with 16 bases between. Written as DNA, the CDR3 is TGTGCCAGCAGCTTCCCGTTTAGAGGGGGGAGCAATCAGCCCCAGCATTTT. It translates to CASSFPFRGGSNQPQHF. Variable domain in full (rest from reference TRBV7-2 and TRBJ1-5): GAGVSQSPSNKVTEKGKDVELRCDPISGHTALYWYRQSLGQGLEFLIYFQGNSAPDKSGLPSDRFSAERTGGSVSTLTIQRTQQEDSAVYLCASSFPFRGGSNQPQHFGDGTRLSIL.

This clonotype was counted many times. The chain carries TRBV10-3 and TRBJ2-1; TRBD2 matches 13 bases. The germline CDR1 and CDR2 sequences are ENHRY and SYGVKD. CDR3 size: 16 residues. V trimming: 0 bases; J trimming: 7 bases; junction bases outside the gene matches: 3. As DNA, the CDR3 is TGTGCCATCAGTGAGTCGGGGACTAGCGGGAAAAATGAGCAGTTCTTC. As protein: CAISESGTSGKNEQFF.

The V and J genes are TRBV15 and TRBJ1-5, with 10 positions matching TRBD1. Per the germline V gene, CDR1 is LNHNV and CDR2 is YYDKDF (reference sequence). This CDR3 has 16 amino acids. The J segment lost 7 bases and the V segment lost 6 bases, leaving 12 bases of the junction unmatched. For the CDR3, the DNA is TGTGCCACCAGTTATTCCGGGACAGGGGTAAACCAGCCCCAGCATTTT. This codes for CATSYSGTGVNQPQHF.

The chain combines TRBV28 with TRBJ1-3; no definite D call. The CDR3 spans 14 residues. Germline lookup yields CDR1 MDHEN and CDR2 SYDVKM. Deletions cut 10 bases from V and 0 bases from J, with 13 bases between. The CDR3 DNA reads TGTGCCACGACCGAAACTTACTCTGGAAACACCATATATTTT. Protein sequence: CATTETYSGNTIYF.

This clonotype showed up just a few times. The chain links TRBV20-1 to TRBJ2-5; TRBD1 aligns across 7 bases. The CDR3 is 15 residues long. The V gene's germline CDR1 is DFQATT and CDR2 SNEGSKA (reference sequence). V lost 3 bases and J lost 2; bases outside the gene matches: 9. The CDR3 is CSASRRSRGQETQYF. Written as DNA, the CDR3 is TGCAGTGCTAGCCGCCGGAGCAGGGGGCAAGAGACCCAGTACTTC.

This clonotype turned up a few times. V is TRBV9 and J is TRBJ1-1, with TRBD1 as a possible D gene (6 bases). The germline CDR1 and CDR2 sequences are SGDLS and YYNGEE. The V end was cut by 0 bases, the J end by 4 bases, with 16 bases between. This CDR3 is built from 16 residues. DNA of the CDR3: TGTGCCAGCAGCGTAGGAGGGGGGGGGGCCGGCACTGAAGCTTTCTTT. This translates into CASSVGGGGAGTEAFF.

This rearrangement joins TRBV19 to TRBJ2-1; D possibly corresponds to TRBD1 (5 bases). CDR3 length: 15 residues. Between the trimmed V and J ends, which lost 4 bases and 2 bases, there was a span of 12 bases. Germline lookup yields CDR1 LNHDA and CDR2 SQIVND (reference sequence). The CDR3 sequence: CASSTLTVPYNEQFF. The CDR3 nucleotides read TGTGCCAGTAGTACCTTGACAGTTCCCTACAATGAGCAGTTCTTC. The variable domain in full, completed from reference TRBV19 and TRBJ2-1, reads DGGITQSPKYLFRKEGQNVTLSCEQNLNHDAMYWYRQDPGQGLRLIYYSQIVNDFQKGDIAEGYSVSREKKESFPLTVTSAQKNPTAFYLCASSTLTVPYNEQFFGPGTRLTVL.

There are many counts of this clonotype. The chain is built from TRBV7-2 and TRBJ2-7, with 12 bases aligning to TRBD2. V trimming: 5 bases; J trimming: 3 bases; junction bases outside the gene matches: 8. In germline, CDR1 is SGHTA, CDR2 FQGNSA. The CDR3 sequence is 16 residues long. The CDR3 region has the DNA TGTGCCAGCAGCCCTATGACTAGCGGGGGTTTCTACGAGCAGTACTTC. Translated: CASSPMTSGGFYEQYF.

This clonotype was seen a handful of times. This chain uses TRBV28 with TRBJ2-7, with 13 nucleotides matching TRBD2. The length of the CDR3 is 15 residues. From germline, CDR1 is MDHEN and CDR2 SYDVKM. Losses at the gene ends were 7 bases for V and 4 bases for J; bases not matched to a gene: 7. CDR3 region: CASNVLAGGPYEQYF. The DNA for the CDR3 is TGTGCCAGCAACGTACTAGCGGGAGGGCCTTACGAGCAGTACTTC.

J is TRBJ1-5 and V is TRBV7-6, with D perhaps matching TRBD1 (6 bases). The V gene lost 5 bases and the J gene lost 6 bases, with 11 bases spanning the gap. CDR3 length: 13 amino acids. Per germline, CDR1 SGHVS and CDR2 FNYEAQ. CDR3 loop: CASSPQGIQPQHF. CDR3 sequence (DNA): TGTGCCAGCAGCCCGCAGGGGATTCAGCCCCAGCATTTT. The full variable domain, with the rest looked up from reference TRBV7-6 and TRBJ1-5, is GAGVSQSPRYKVTKRGQDVALRCDPISGHVSLYWYRQALGQGPEFLTYFNYEAQQDKSGLPNDRFSAERPEGSISTLTIQRTEQRDSAMYRCASSPQGIQPQHFGDGTRLSIL.

With regard to this clonotype: A much larger clone is a single base away; this may be a read error. The rearrangement links TRBV6-2 or TRBV6-3 to TRBJ2-1; D not certain. Trimming stripped 6 bases from V and 5 bases from J, with 8 bases between. This CDR3 region has 12 residues. Germline V gene lookup returns CDR1 MNHEY and CDR2 SVGEGT. CDR3 coding DNA: TGTGCCAGCAGCGAGTGGCACAATGAGCAGTTCTTC. Protein sequence: CASSEWHNEQFF.